A single sample is the source of the 15 T cell receptor beta chains below, sequenced in a study of identical twins. Using its own MiXCR run on the 5' RACE reads, TCRdb lists one record per CDR3 protein. The sample holds about 280,000 distinct CDR3 sequences, more than 6.5% seen once. This sample was also put to use in a study of yellow fever vaccine responses in identical twins.

The source material was memory (CD45RO+) T cells sorted from blood. The origin of the receptors is a woman between 18 and 29 years old in good health.

This clonotype was counted between two and nine times. V gene TRBV10-3 combines with J gene TRBJ2-1, with 11 bases fitting TRBD2. There are 15 residues in the CDR3. Germline V lookup: CDR1 ENHRY, CDR2 SYGVKD. Losses at the gene ends were 6 bases for V and 6 bases for J; bases not matched to a gene: 7. This CDR3 reads CAIREGLAGGNEQFF. In DNA, the CDR3 is TGTGCCATCAGAGAAGGGCTAGCGGGGGGCAATGAGCAGTTCTTC.

The CDR3 loop is CASRRGSGVNYGYTF. The CDR3 DNA sequence: TGTGCCAGCAGACGGGGATCTGGGGTTAACTATGGCTACACCTTC. This chain uses TRBV28 with TRBJ1-2; D gene unclear. The CDR3 is made up of 15 amino acids. The V end was cut by 6 bases, the J end by 1 base, with 15 bases between. Germline CDR1 is MDHEN and CDR2 is SYDVKM.

The rearrangement uses TRBV11-2 and TRBJ2-3, with a possible D match to TRBD2 (6 bases). CDR3 length: 13 amino acids. Per the germline V gene, CDR1 is SGHAT and CDR2 is FQNNGV. V was pared by 5 bases and J by 6 bases, with 12 bases between. The CDR3 nucleotides are TGTGCCAGCAGCCCCCTCAGCGGGGATACGCAGTATTTT. Translation: CASSPLSGDTQYF.

J is TRBJ1-3 and V is TRBV3-1; TRBD1 matches 7 bases. Germline-derived CDR1 and CDR2 are LGHDT and YNNKEL (reference sequence). The CDR3 loop spans 16 amino acids. V shed 1 base and J 1 base; nucleotides not matched to a gene: 4. DNA of the CDR3: TGTGCCAGCAGCCAAGGGGGGACAGCTTCTGGAAACACCATATATTTT. Amino acid sequence: CASSQGGTASGNTIYF.

This clonotype has a handful of counts. The rearrangement joins TRBV2 to TRBJ2-5; no reliable D call. CDR3 length: 13 amino acids. Trimming shortened V by 4 bases and J by 4 bases, and 10 bases separated the two germline ends. Germline V gene data show CDR1 as SNHLY and CDR2 as FYNNEI. CDR3 region: CASSGSRIETQYF. The CDR3 region has the DNA TGTGCCAGCAGTGGTTCCCGAATAGAGACCCAGTACTTC.

The chain joins TRBV19 to TRBJ2-1, with D uncertain. Germline loops: CDR1 LNHDA, CDR2 SQIVND (reference sequence). The CDR3 length is 15 residues. V was pared by 3 bases and J by 9 bases, with 18 bases between. The CDR3 DNA reads as TGTGCCAGTAGTATCCGATACCCTGGTGCTGGTGAGCAGTTCTTC. Its protein is CASSIRYPGAGEQFF.

This clonotype has a handful of counts. The CDR3 coding sequence is TGTGCCAGCAGGAACCGGGGGGGCCGGGAAAAACTGTTTTTT. It codes for CASRNRGGREKLFF. The chain is built from TRBV7-8 and TRBJ1-4; possibly TRBD1 for D (6 bases). The CDR3 is made up of 14 amino acids. Germline V gene lookup returns CDR1 SGHVS and CDR2 FQNEAQ. Trimming removed 6 bases at V and 8 bases at J, with 16 bases between.

This clonotype was found many times. This chain uses TRBV28 with TRBJ2-1; the match to TRBD1 covers 8 bases. The germline gives CDR1 MDHEN, CDR2 SYDVKM. V shed 6 bases, J shed 10 bases, and the junction held 8 bases outside the gene matches. There are 13 residues in the CDR3. The CDR3 DNA follows: TGTGCCAGCAGCCCCCGAAACAGGGGGGAGCAGTTCTTC. Its translation: CASSPRNRGEQFF.

This clonotype came up a few times. V is TRBV5-1 and J is TRBJ1-4; tentatively, D is TRBD1 (5 bases). CDR1 and CDR2 (germline): SGHRS, YFSETQ. V lost 5 bases to trimming and J lost 0 bases, with 11 bases between them. The CDR3 loop spans 15 amino acids. CDR3 DNA: TGCGCCAGCAGACCTCAGGGTGCAACTAATGAAAAACTGTTTTTT. This sequence encodes CASRPQGATNEKLFF. Combining the CDR3 with reference TRBV5-1 and TRBJ1-4 gives the whole variable domain KAGVTQTPRYLIKTRGQQVTLSCSPISGHRSVSWYQQTPGQGLQFLFEYFSETQRNKGNFPGRFSGRQFSNSRSEMNVSTLELGDSALYLCASRPQGATNEKLFFGSGTQLSVL.

This clonotype has at least ten counts. The genes are TRBV2 and TRBJ1-2; D gene uncertain. The V gene lost 11 bases and the J gene lost 4 bases, with 17 bases spanning the gap. This CDR3 is 13 amino acids long. The germline gives CDR1 SNHLY, CDR2 FYNNEI. The CDR3 DNA sequence: TGTGCCCTAGGCAAGGAAATCACCTATGGCTACACCTTC. Encoded protein: CALGKEITYGYTF.

This clonotype was seen at least ten times. The V call is TRBV6-5, the J call TRBJ2-1; 8 nucleotides agree with TRBD2. Trimming took 2 bases from V and 6 from J; bases not matched to a gene: 6. Looked up from germline, CDR1 is MNHEY and CDR2 is SVGAGI. The CDR3 has 15 amino acids. This CDR3 is CASSYPAGVSNEQFF. As DNA, the CDR3 is TGTGCCAGCAGTTACCCAGCGGGAGTCAGCAATGAGCAGTTCTTC.

The V gene is TRBV28, the J gene TRBJ2-5; 10 bases line up with TRBD2. The CDR3 is 16 residues long. V gave up 3 bases and J gave up 5 bases; unmatched junction bases: 9. Germline CDR1 and CDR2: MDHEN and SYDVKM. The CDR3: CASSLWSSGSRETQYF. The CDR3 DNA reads as TGTGCCAGCAGTTTGTGGTCTAGCGGGAGCCGGGAGACCCAGTACTTC.

This clonotype was counted a few times. The chain joins TRBV24-1 to TRBJ2-1; TRBD1 aligns across 8 bases. This CDR3 is 14 amino acids long. V lost 7 bases, J lost 7 bases, and 8 bases stayed unmatched. Per the germline V gene, CDR1 is KGHDR and CDR2 is SFDVKD. The CDR3 sequence is CATRPTRGLNEQFF. The CDR3 DNA is TGTGCCACCAGACCGACCAGGGGGCTGAATGAGCAGTTCTTC.

This clonotype came up a few times. The chain carries TRBV20-1 and TRBJ2-5, with 16 bases aligning to TRBD2. The V gene's germline CDR1 is DFQATT and CDR2 SNEGSKA (reference sequence). J lost 4 bases, V lost 3 bases, and 11 bases had no gene match. This CDR3 comprises 18 residues. CDR3 residues: CSASLGLAGGHMGETQYF. The CDR3 nucleotides read TGCAGTGCTAGCCTGGGACTAGCGGGGGGGCATATGGGAGAGACCCAGTACTTC.

This clonotype was counted ten times or more. V gene TRBV12-5 combines with J gene TRBJ2-1, with 7 bases that match TRBD1. CDR1 and CDR2 (germline): LGHNT, FRNRAP. Trimming at V came to 6 bases and at J to 4 bases, leaving 0 bases not matched to a gene. The CDR3 sequence is 12 residues long. The CDR3 coding sequence is TGTGCTAGTGGACAGGGGTACAATGAGCAGTTCTTC. Its protein product is CASGQGYNEQFF.